This T cell receptor (beta chain) was recorded in a study of shared clonotypes between healthy human individuals. The study drew all its donors from Caucasian adults living in Nashville, Tennessee. Sequencing was performed with immunoSEQ multiplex PCR; in TCRdb, only in-frame clones are kept and a portion is missing. Among under 350,000 clones listed, roughly 87% were seen once. Material: memory CD8+ T cells sorted from blood. The subset: CD45RO+ cells pooled with CCR7-negative TemRA cells. The receptor was isolated from a man aged 18 to 35 in good health.

The CDR3 loop reads CASSFLPGVSTDTQYF. CDR3 sequence (DNA): TGTGCCAGCAGCTTCTTACCGGGAGTCAGCACAGATACGCAGTATTTT. The chain uses TRBV9 and TRBJ2-3, with D possibly matching TRBD2 (6 bases). Germline CDR1 reads SGDLS; CDR2 reads YYNGEE. This CDR3 is built from 16 residues. The ends were cut back, 4 bases at V and 0 bases at J, with 15 bases in the middle.